Listed here is a single TCR beta chain. Its target is not known. Trimming removed 3 bases from V and 4 bases from J, with 16 bases in between. The CDR3 length is 15 residues. Germline CDR1 is SGDLS and CDR2 is YYNGEE. These data come from a study of cytomegalovirus exposure and HLA in healthy donors. Study-wide results and caveats: Most TCR sequences proved rare, with some public TCRs found in many donors. In a later analysis, TCR association rates varied by HLA locus: DRB1 most, HLA-C fewest. TCR beta V- and J-gene trimming was later associated with a missense DCLRE1C variant. Cytomegalovirus association was assigned to over 150 TCR beta chains.

With 60 Vbeta and 13 Jbeta primers, the PCR was carried out. TCRdb's table, derived via immunoSEQ multiplex PCR, lists solely in-frame clones and lacks some. The sample holds about 100,000 clones; about 80% are singletons and the top ten take about 5.4%. The chain carries TRBV9 and TRBJ1-2; TRBD1 might be the D (5 bases). Sequenced sample: PBMCs. The sequence was collected from a woman aged 18-29 years in good health and CMV-seropositive. The CDR3 reads CASSATVGGIYGYTF. CDR3 in DNA: TGTGCCAGCAGCGCGACGGTTGGGGGGATCTATGGCTACACCTTC. Using reference TRBV9 and TRBJ1-2 for the parts outside the CDR3, the full variable domain is DSGVTQTPKHLITATGQRVTLRCSPRSGDLSVYWYQQSLDQGLQFLIQYYNGEERAKGNILERFSAQQFPDLHSELNLSSLELGDSALYFCASSATVGGIYGYTFGSGTRLTVV.